The 17 T cell receptor beta chains below all came from one sample that was sequenced in a study of blood T cell repertoires in COVID-19. Produced via immunoSEQ multiplex PCR; TCRdb's table is partial and in-frame only. This table holds under 110,000 clones, about 85% found once. Sample: peripheral blood. The receptors were gathered from a woman aged 65 to 85 with active or convalescent COVID-19.

The chain combines TRBV28 with TRBJ2-5, with 8 bases aligning to TRBD2. The CDR3 length is 13 residues. The V gene end was trimmed by 10 bases and the J gene end by 2 bases; junction bases not matched to a gene: 6. Germline CDR1 and CDR2: MDHEN and SYDVKM. The CDR3 is CATRTGGQETQYF. As DNA, the CDR3 is TGTGCCACCAGGACGGGGGGGCAAGAGACCCAGTACTTC.

This chain links TRBV28 with TRBJ1-5; unclear D gene. V lost 4 bases to trimming and J lost 0 bases, with 16 bases between them. The CDR3 sequence is 17 residues long. Germline V gene lookup returns CDR1 MDHEN and CDR2 SYDVKM. CDR3 loop: CASSSPAGRASNQPQHF. CDR3 nucleotides: TGTGCCAGCAGTTCTCCCGCGGGAAGGGCTAGCAATCAGCCCCAGCATTTT.

V gene TRBV6-5 combines with J gene TRBJ2-2, with 8 bases that match TRBD1. J was trimmed by 3 bases and V by 5 bases; bases with no gene match: 5. Germline V gene data show CDR1 as MNHEY and CDR2 as SVGAGI. This CDR3 contains 15 residues. CDR3 coding DNA: TGTGCCAGCAGTAGGACAGGGCCTGACACCGGGGAGCTGTTTTTT. Its translation: CASSRTGPDTGELFF.

Only a few counts were recorded for this clone. The chain employs TRBV7-2 and TRBJ1-6; D is unresolved. Germline V CDR1 and CDR2: SGHTA, FQGNSA. The CDR3 is 16 amino acids. Trimming cost V 5 bases and J 5 bases, with 16 bases left between them. CDR3 protein: CASSQEVVGNNSPLHF. As DNA, the CDR3 is TGTGCCAGCAGCCAGGAGGTGGTCGGGAATAATTCACCCCTCCACTTT.

The chain employs TRBV7-2 and TRBJ2-3; 9 nucleotides align to TRBD2. CDR3 size: 15 residues. V dropped 5 bases and J dropped 5; count of bases not matched to a gene: 8. Germline loops: CDR1 SGHTA, CDR2 FQGNSA. CDR3 DNA sequence: TGTGCCAGCAGCGCAGCGGGGGGAGGCGGAGATACGCAGTATTTT. Translation: CASSAAGGGGDTQYF.

This clone showed up just a few times. This rearrangement joins TRBV11-2 to TRBJ1-2; 7 bases align to TRBD1. There are 16 residues in the CDR3. The germline V gene encodes CDR1 SGHAT and CDR2 FQNNGV. V trimming: 6 bases; J trimming: 0 bases; junction bases outside the gene matches: 10. This CDR3 reads CASRTLTGKTNYGYTF. CDR3 bases: TGTGCCAGCAGGACACTGACAGGGAAAACTAACTATGGCTACACCTTC.

The chain has TRBV18 and TRBJ1-6, with 10 bases fitting TRBD1. The CDR3 has 16 amino acids. V dropped 3 bases and J dropped 7; count of bases not matched to a gene: 6. Germline loops: CDR1 KGHSH, CDR2 LQKENI. CDR3 loop: CASSPLGTGENSPLHF. The CDR3 DNA reads as TGTGCCAGCTCACCTCTAGGGACAGGGGAGAATTCACCCCTCCACTTT.

The chain is built from TRBV24-1 and TRBJ1-5; TRBD1 agrees at 10 bases. The CDR3 sequence is 16 residues long. J gave up 1 base and V 4 bases, and 3 bases lay outside the gene matches. Germline V lookup: CDR1 KGHDR, CDR2 SFDVKD. CDR3 DNA sequence: TGTGCCACCAGTGACAGGACAGGGGGAAGCAATCAGCCCCAGCATTTT. It is translated as CATSDRTGGSNQPQHF.

V is TRBV19 and J is TRBJ2-1; D remains ambiguous. The CDR3 is 15 amino acids. V lost 5 bases, J lost 1 base, and 12 bases lay in between. Germline V gives CDR1 LNHDA, CDR2 SQIVND (reference sequence). CDR3: CASSPSGRSYNEQFF. Here the CDR3 DNA reads TGTGCCAGTAGTCCGTCGGGTAGGTCCTACAATGAGCAGTTCTTC.

The V call is TRBV27, the J call TRBJ1-6; 9 bases line up with TRBD1. Per germline, CDR1 MNHEY and CDR2 SMNVEV (reference sequence). The CDR3 sequence is 20 residues long. Germline trimming cut 1 base from V and 0 bases from J; bases unmatched to any gene: 10. CDR3 sequence: CASSLFSPMGQGSYNSPLHF. CDR3 nucleotides: TGTGCCAGCAGTTTATTTAGCCCAATGGGACAGGGCTCCTATAATTCACCCCTCCACTTT.

This rearrangement joins TRBV21-1 to TRBJ1-1. TRBV21-1 is noted as a pseudogene. This CDR3 is 17 amino acids long. The CDR3 is CASSKALSRWWNTEAFF. The CDR3 DNA sequence: TGTGCCAGCAGCAAAGCGCTGAGCCGCTGGTGGAACACTGAAGCTTTCTTT.

This sequence joins TRBV7-9 and TRBJ2-1, with unresolved D. Per the germline V gene, CDR1 is SEHNR and CDR2 is FQNEAQ (reference sequence). This CDR3 comprises 12 residues. Between the trimmed V and J ends, which lost 2 bases and 7 bases, there was a span of 6 bases. The CDR3 DNA follows: TGTGCCAGCAGCTTATCGTATAATGAGCAGTTCTTC. It specifies CASSLSYNEQFF.

This clone was observed once. The rearrangement links TRBV5-1 to TRBJ1-2; 10 nucleotides agree with TRBD1. The CDR3 length is 16 residues. With 3 bases clipped from V and 7 bases from J, the junction kept 12 bases outside the gene matches. Germline CDR1 is SGHRS and CDR2 is YFSETQ. The CDR3 sequence is CASSSRTGGFNSGYTF. CDR3 nucleotides: TGCGCCAGCAGCTCCAGGACAGGGGGGTTTAATAGTGGCTACACCTTC.

V usage is TRBV5-4 and J usage is TRBJ2-7; TRBD1 is a possible D gene (6 bases). Germline CDR1 reads SGHNT; CDR2 reads YYREEE (reference sequence). Trimming cost V 4 bases and J 1 base, with 15 bases left between them. The CDR3 extends over 15 amino acids. The chain's CDR3 is CASSAGTSLSYEQYF. The CDR3 DNA reads as TGTGCCAGCAGCGCCGGGACATCCCTATCCTACGAGCAGTACTTC.

This clone appeared once. This chain joins TRBV7-9 and TRBJ1-3; a weak D match, TRBD1 (6 bases). This CDR3 spans 16 amino acids. Trimming shortened V by 5 bases and J by 2 bases, and 16 bases separated the two germline ends. Per germline, CDR1 SEHNR and CDR2 FQNEAQ (reference sequence). CDR3 DNA: TGTGCCAGCAGCCAAGGGGGGGGTTTGGCTGGAAACACCATATATTTT. It specifies CASSQGGGLAGNTIYF.

This sequence joins TRBV28 and TRBJ2-6; 7 positions agree with TRBD1. The CDR3 runs 15 residues. The V gene end was trimmed by 5 bases and the J gene end by 3 bases; junction bases not matched to a gene: 4. Germline loops: CDR1 MDHEN, CDR2 SYDVKM. This CDR3 reads CASSLRGLGANVLTF. In DNA, the CDR3 is TGTGCCAGCAGTCTAAGGGGGCTTGGGGCCAACGTCCTGACTTTC.

The rearrangement uses TRBV7-9 and TRBJ1-5; TRBD1 aligns across 7 bases. Germline CDR1 SEHNR, CDR2 FQNEAQ (reference sequence). V was pared by 4 bases and J by 6 bases, with 6 bases of the junction left unmatched. CDR3 length equals 14 residues. The CDR3 here is CASSYTGVGQPQHF. DNA of the CDR3: TGTGCCAGCAGCTATACAGGGGTGGGTCAGCCCCAGCATTTT.